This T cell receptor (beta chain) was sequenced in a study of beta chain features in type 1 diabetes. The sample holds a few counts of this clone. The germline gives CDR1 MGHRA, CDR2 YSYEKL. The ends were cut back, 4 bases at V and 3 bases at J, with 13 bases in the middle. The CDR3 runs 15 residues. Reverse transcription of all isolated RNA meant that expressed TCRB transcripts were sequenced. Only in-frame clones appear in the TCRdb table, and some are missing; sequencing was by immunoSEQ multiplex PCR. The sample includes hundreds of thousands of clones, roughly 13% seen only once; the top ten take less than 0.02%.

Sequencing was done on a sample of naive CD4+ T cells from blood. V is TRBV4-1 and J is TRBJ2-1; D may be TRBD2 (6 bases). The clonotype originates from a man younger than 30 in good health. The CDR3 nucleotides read TGCGCCAGCAGCCTAGCGGAGGGTCTCTACAATGAGCAGTTCTTC. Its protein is CASSLAEGLYNEQFF.